This T cell receptor beta chain was recovered during a study of T-cell reconstitution after alpha-beta-depleted transplantation in children. The CDR3 covers 16 residues. Germline CDR1 is DFQATT and CDR2 is SNEGSKA (reference sequence). With V trimmed by 5 bases and J by 5 bases, 9 bases remained unmatched. Unique molecular identifiers were incorporated when the TCRbeta library was constructed. TCRdb processed the PCR reads anew with MiXCR; each CDR3 protein has one entry. Of 700,000 to 950,000 distinct CDR3 sequences listed, approximately 15% were seen once; the top ten hold approximately 5%. This clonotype has at least ten counts. The antigen remains unidentified. Regarding the study as a whole: Expanded graft clones numbering several hundred reportedly gave rise to alpha-beta T cells about two months after transplant.

The sequencing used PBMCs, mostly from graft donor cells, collected 360 days after TCRalphabeta/CD19-depleted stem cell transplant. J is TRBJ2-1 and V is TRBV20-1; 13 bases match TRBD2. The TCR sequence derives from a male patient younger than 18 who had a stem cell transplant for acute lymphoblastic leukemia, so the T cells may come from the graft donor. The CDR3 region has the DNA TGCAGTGCTGCTCCAGTCGGACTAGCGGGAGACAATGAGCAGTTCTTC. The encoded protein is CSAAPVGLAGDNEQFF.